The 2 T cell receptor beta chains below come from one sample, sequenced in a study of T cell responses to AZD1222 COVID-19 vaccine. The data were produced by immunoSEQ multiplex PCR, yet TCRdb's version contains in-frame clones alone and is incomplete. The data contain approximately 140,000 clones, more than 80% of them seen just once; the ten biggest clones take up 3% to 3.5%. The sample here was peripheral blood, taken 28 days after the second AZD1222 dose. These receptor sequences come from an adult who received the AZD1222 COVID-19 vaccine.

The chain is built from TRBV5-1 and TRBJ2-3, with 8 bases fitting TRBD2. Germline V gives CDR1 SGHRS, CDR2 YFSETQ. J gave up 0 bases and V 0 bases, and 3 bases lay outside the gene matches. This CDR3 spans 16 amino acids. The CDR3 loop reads CASSLGASGSTDTQYF. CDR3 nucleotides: TGCGCCAGCAGCTTGGGGGCTAGCGGGAGCACAGATACGCAGTATTTT.

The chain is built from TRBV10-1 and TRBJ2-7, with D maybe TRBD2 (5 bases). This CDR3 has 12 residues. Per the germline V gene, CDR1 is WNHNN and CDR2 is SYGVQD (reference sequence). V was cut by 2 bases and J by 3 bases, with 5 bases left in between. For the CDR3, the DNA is TGCGCCAGCAGTGAGACTAGCTACGAGCAGTACTTC. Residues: CASSETSYEQYF.